The T cell receptor beta chain described here comes from a study of T cell responses to AZD1222 COVID-19 vaccine. Notes on the study in general: Only six or seven AZD1222 recipients tested seropositive at baseline.

In the case of this clone: What it recognizes is unknown.

Method: immunoSEQ multiplex PCR; TCRdb's copy keeps in-frame clones and lacks some. Of 80,000 to 100,000 clones listed, approximately 86% are singletons. Germline V gene data show CDR1 as KGHSH and CDR2 as LQKENI. Trimming removed 5 bases at V and 3 bases at J, with 14 bases between. There are 14 residues in the CDR3. This sample comprised peripheral blood, obtained on day 0 of AZD1222 vaccination. This chain joins TRBV18 and TRBJ2-7; D may be TRBD1 (6 bases). The TCR comes from an adult in good health. The CDR3 coding sequence is TGTGCCAGCTCATCGCCTACAGGGCTCTACGAGCAGTACTTC. It codes for CASSSPTGLYEQYF.